This TCR beta chain was captured by sequencing in a study of cytomegalovirus exposure and HLA in healthy donors. For the study at large: Out of several hundred genotyped donors, less than 85% belonged to the Caucasian-associated ancestry cluster. General study results and limits: Later analysis identified a missense DCLRE1C variant that was linked to TCR beta V- and J-gene trimming. Highly shared variants forming one cluster were likely a sequencing artifact. There were some V segments, including TRBV6-2 and TRBV6-3, excluded as indistinguishable.

A multiplex PCR was run with 60 Vbeta primers and 13 Jbeta primers. The data were produced by immunoSEQ multiplex PCR, yet TCRdb's version contains in-frame clones alone and is incomplete. Among some 120,000 clones listed, over 60% were seen once. With 5 bases clipped from V and 2 bases from J, the junction kept 6 bases outside the gene matches. This CDR3 contains 15 residues. Per the germline V gene, CDR1 is KGHSH and CDR2 is LQKENI. Note on this clone: Its antigen is unidentified.

The clonotype was recovered from a man aged 30-40 years in good health and CMV-seropositive. This rearrangement joins TRBV18 to TRBJ2-7, with 10 bases matching TRBD1. Sequenced material: PBMCs. CDR3 sequence: CASSMGQGITYEQYF. The CDR3 region has the DNA TGTGCCAGCTCAATGGGACAGGGGATCACCTACGAGCAGTACTTC.